The clone carrying this T cell receptor beta chain was observed many times. Its antigen is undetermined. The germline CDR1 and CDR2 sequences are MDHEN and SYDVKM. The CDR3 contains 16 residues. The V gene end was trimmed by 4 bases and the J gene end by 5 bases; junction bases not matched to a gene: 7. RNA transcripts were the template for amplifying TCR beta CDR3 regions. HTBI primers were the set used in a first-round RT-PCR of the TCR CDR3. Via MiXCR, TCRdb re-called the multiplex PCR reads, giving one row per CDR3 protein. The sample yields some 690,000 distinct CDR3 sequences, roughly a sixth seen once. The data originate from a study of T cells in Graves' hyperthyroidism and ophthalmopathy. Study findings and constraints: Most thyroid-expanded clonotypes above 0.001 were also found in blood.

Subjects aged 18 to 65 presented with newly diagnosed hyperthyroidism of less than 2 months' duration. The V gene is TRBV28, the J gene TRBJ1-4; TRBD1 matches at 10 bases. This sequence originates from a man aged 45-60 years with Graves' hyperthyroidism. Material: blood. The CDR3 bases are TGTGCCAGCAGTTCGGCCGGGACAGGGGAGAATGAAAAACTGTTTTTT. Protein product: CASSSAGTGENEKLFF.